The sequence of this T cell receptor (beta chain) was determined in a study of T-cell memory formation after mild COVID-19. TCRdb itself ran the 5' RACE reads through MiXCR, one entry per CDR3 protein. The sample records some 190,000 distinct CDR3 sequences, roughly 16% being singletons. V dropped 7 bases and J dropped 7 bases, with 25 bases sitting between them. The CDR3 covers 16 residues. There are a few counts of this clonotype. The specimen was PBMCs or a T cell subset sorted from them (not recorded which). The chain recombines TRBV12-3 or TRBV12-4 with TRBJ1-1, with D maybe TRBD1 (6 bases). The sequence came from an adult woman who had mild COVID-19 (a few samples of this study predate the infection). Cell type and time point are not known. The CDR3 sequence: CASTRRGWAVTSEAFF. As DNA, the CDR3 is TGTGCCAGCACCCGTAGGGGGTGGGCCGTCACTAGTGAAGCTTTCTTT.